Detailed here is one TCR beta chain. Its antigen is currently unknown. The record originates from a study of PD-1 blockade in classical Hodgkin lymphoma. Findings and caveats of the study: Still unresolved is the cause of the repertoire differences, which may be disease activity or prior therapy. As was reported, newly diagnosed patients showed lower baseline TCR diversity than healthy donors did.

As to time point: newly diagnosed, previously untreated cHL patient sample. The authors purified CD4+ T cells from thawed PBMCs by magnetic negative selection. The authors compared against newly diagnosed, untreated classical Hodgkin lymphoma PBMCs. The germline gives CDR1 SGDLS, CDR2 YYNGEE. This CDR3 contains 13 residues. Trimming removed 5 bases at V and 9 bases at J, with 15 bases between. Clones were read by immunoSEQ multiplex PCR, and TCRdb kept only the in-frame ones, dropping some. The sample shows 15,000 to 20,000 clones, approximately 90% of them seen only once. The sample was CD4+ T cells from blood. The sequence came from a human donor with classical Hodgkin lymphoma. The V call is TRBV9, the J call TRBJ2-1; no clear D. The DNA of the CDR3 is TGTGCCAGCAGAGACCCTAGTGGCCCTGAGCAGTTCTTC. Translated, it gives CASRDPSGPEQFF.